This T cell receptor (beta chain) was identified during a study of shared clonotypes between healthy human individuals. Study as a whole: The donor pool was made up of a couple of women and three men aged 18 to 49.

Study conclusions and caveats: Clonotypes shared by all four sorted-subset donors had higher generation probabilities than non-shared clonotypes. Naive subsets tended to show greater estimated richness than memory subsets. The study drew on few donors, limiting represented genetic and exposure-history diversity.

Trimming shortened V by 4 bases and J by 1 base, and 8 bases separated the two germline ends. CDR1 and CDR2 (germline): MNHNS, SASEGT. There are 13 residues in the CDR3. TCRdb's table, derived via immunoSEQ multiplex PCR, lists solely in-frame clones and lacks some. The table records some 2.4 million clones, 90% to 95% of them present only once. On this clone: The antigen remains undetermined.

This sequence was found in a young man in good health. Some clones in this sample may be carry-over from other donors' samples. J is TRBJ2-7 and V is TRBV6-1, with D possibly being TRBD1 or TRBD2 (5 bases each). The sequenced sample was naive CD4+ T cells from PBMCs. The subset here: CD45RA+ positively selected. The DNA of the CDR3 is TGTGCCAGCAGTGCGGGGCCATCCTACGAGCAGTACTTC. Residues: CASSAGPSYEQYF.